This T cell receptor beta chain was captured by sequencing in a study of T cell repertoires in cytomegalovirus infection. TCRdb analysed the reads with MiXCR anew, one entry per CDR3 protein. This sample yields roughly 140,000 distinct CDR3 sequences, of which around 24% are seen a single time; about a tenth belongs to the top ten. Between the trimmed V and J ends, which lost 11 bases and 3 bases, there was a span of 16 bases. Looked up from germline, CDR1 is ENHRY and CDR2 is SYGVKD. CDR3 length: 13 residues. The TCR sequence derives from a human donor in good health (CMV status not recorded). Some clones in this sample may be carry-over from other donors' samples. The material sequenced was PBMCs. The chain joins TRBV10-3 to TRBJ1-2, with D possibly matching TRBD1 (5 bases). The CDR3 loop is CALIGQGDYGYTF. DNA of the CDR3: TGTGCCCTCATCGGGCAGGGCGACTATGGCTACACCTTC.